A single sample is the source of the 13 T cell receptor beta chains below, sequenced in a study of shared clonotypes between healthy human individuals. The data were produced by immunoSEQ multiplex PCR, yet TCRdb's version contains in-frame clones alone and is incomplete. Seen here are more than 2,000,000 clones, around nine tenths observed once, and the top ten hold about 0.13%. Sequencing used naive CD4+ T cells sorted from blood. The subset was: CD45RA+ positively selected. The receptors originated from a man younger than 35 in good health.

The V gene is TRBV6-5, the J gene TRBJ1-1, with a possible D match to TRBD1 (6 bases). The CDR3 extends over 13 amino acids. Germline assignment: CDR1 MNHEY and CDR2 SVGAGI. V was pared by 7 bases and J by 2 bases, with 11 bases between. The CDR3 is CASNLQGNTEAFF. In nucleotides, the CDR3 is TGTGCCAGCAACCTACAGGGAAACACTGAAGCTTTCTTT.

CDR3 sequence (DNA): TGTGCCAGCTCACCAGTTGGACAGGGGGCTAATCAGCCCCAGCATTTT. This encodes CASSPVGQGANQPQHF. V usage is TRBV18 and J usage is TRBJ1-5; 11 nucleotides line up with TRBD1. Germline V gene sequence: CDR1 KGHSH, CDR2 LQKENI. J lost 4 bases, V lost 2 bases, and 4 bases had no gene match. This CDR3 region has 16 residues.

This sequence joins TRBV6-4 and TRBJ2-3; no firm D call. Between the trimmed V and J ends, which lost 3 bases and 0 bases, there was a span of 4 bases. The CDR3 covers 13 residues. CDR1 and CDR2 from the germline V gene are MRHNA and SNTAGT. Here the CDR3 DNA reads TGTGCCAGCAGTGAAGGCAGCACAGATACGCAGTATTTT. Translation: CASSEGSTDTQYF.

V gene TRBV2 combines with J gene TRBJ1-4; TRBD1 agrees at 8 bases. V gave up 7 bases and J gave up 7 bases; unmatched junction bases: 11. Germline values: CDR1 SNHLY, CDR2 FYNNEI. The CDR3 has 15 amino acids. The CDR3 loop is CASNLGVRGPEKLFF. In nucleotides, the CDR3 is TGTGCCAGCAACCTGGGAGTCAGGGGGCCTGAAAAACTGTTTTTT.

The rearrangement uses TRBV23-1 and TRBJ1-6; D gene unclear. TRBV23-1 is noted as an ORF with a role that remains uncertain. The CDR3 is 16 amino acids. The V end lost 3 bases, the J end lost 0 bases, and 9 bases lay between the germline ends. DNA for the CDR3: TGCGCCAGCAGTCAGGGAGGGAACTCCTATAATTCACCCCTCCACTTT. Its protein is CASSQGGNSYNSPLHF.

The chain is built from TRBV12-5 and TRBJ2-1; 9 nucleotides match TRBD1. V gave up 2 bases and J gave up 7 bases; unmatched junction bases: 9. This CDR3 spans 16 amino acids. Germline assignment: CDR1 LGHNT and CDR2 FRNRAP. CDR3 protein: CASGLFRGQGSNEQFF. CDR3 coding DNA: TGTGCTAGTGGTTTGTTTAGGGGACAGGGAAGTAATGAGCAGTTCTTC. The variable domain in full, with the rest retrieved from reference TRBV12-5 and TRBJ2-1, is DARVTQTPRHKVTEMGQEVTMRCQPILGHNTVFWYRQTMMQGLELLAYFRNRAPLDDSGMPKDRFSAEMPDATLATLKIQPSEPRDSAVYFCASGLFRGQGSNEQFFGPGTRLTVL.

The CDR3: CASRSGTGNGNTIYF. As DNA, the CDR3 is TGCGCCAGCAGGTCCGGGACAGGGAACGGAAACACCATATATTTT. This chain uses TRBV10-2 with TRBJ1-3; 9 bases fit TRBD1. Germline V gives CDR1 WSHSY, CDR2 SAAADI. The CDR3 is 15 residues long. After removal of 6 bases from V and 4 bases from J, the junction contained 7 bases not matched to a gene.

This clone has a single count. CDR3 loop: CASSLTSGGSYEQYF. CDR3 sequence (DNA): TGTGCCAGCAGCCTTACTAGCGGGGGCTCCTACGAGCAGTACTTC. This rearrangement joins TRBV7-8 to TRBJ2-7; 11 nucleotides line up with TRBD2. The CDR3 runs to 15 residues. With 5 bases clipped from V and 0 bases from J, the junction kept 3 bases outside the gene matches. The germline gives CDR1 SGHVS, CDR2 FQNEAQ.

The chain employs TRBV9 and TRBJ2-2; D is undetermined. The V gene's germline CDR1 is SGDLS and CDR2 YYNGEE. Trimming removed 1 base from V and 0 bases from J, with 4 bases in between. The CDR3 spans 14 residues. The CDR3 is CASSVSANTGELFF. Written as DNA, the CDR3 is TGTGCCAGCAGCGTATCGGCGAACACCGGGGAGCTGTTTTTT.

The chain has TRBV5-1 and TRBJ1-4; D unclear. CDR3 length equals 14 residues. V gave up 3 bases and J gave up 3 bases, with 9 bases separating them. CDR1 and CDR2 from the germline V gene are SGHRS and YFSETQ. DNA for the CDR3: TGCGCCAGCAGCTCGGCAGCTCCTAATGAAAAACTGTTTTTT. This translates into CASSSAAPNEKLFF.

V and J are TRBV11-2 and TRBJ2-3; D call uncertain. The CDR3 covers 15 residues. V shed 3 bases and J shed 1 base, with 11 bases lying between them. Germline CDR1 and CDR2: SGHAT and FQNNGV. The chain's CDR3 is CASSFVSSRTDTQYF. The DNA for the CDR3 is TGTGCCAGCAGCTTCGTTTCTTCCCGCACAGATACGCAGTATTTT.

The rearrangement uses TRBV5-1 and TRBJ1-2, with D perhaps TRBD1 (5 bases). V lost 0 bases to trimming and J lost 7 bases, with 13 bases between them. Germline V lookup: CDR1 SGHRS, CDR2 YFSETQ. The CDR3 is 14 amino acids. The CDR3 bases are TGCGCCAGCAGCTTGGTGTCAGGGAGCGGTGGCTACACCTTC. Encoded protein: CASSLVSGSGGYTF.

The chain couples TRBV6-6 to TRBJ2-5, with 7 nucleotides matching TRBD1. The ends lost 6 bases at V and 1 base at J; junction bases unmatched: 2. The CDR3 consists of 13 residues. CDR1 MNHNY and CDR2 SVGAGI come from the germline V gene (reference sequence). This CDR3 reads CASSRTGQETQYF. The CDR3 DNA reads as TGTGCCAGCAGCCGGACAGGCCAAGAGACCCAGTACTTC.